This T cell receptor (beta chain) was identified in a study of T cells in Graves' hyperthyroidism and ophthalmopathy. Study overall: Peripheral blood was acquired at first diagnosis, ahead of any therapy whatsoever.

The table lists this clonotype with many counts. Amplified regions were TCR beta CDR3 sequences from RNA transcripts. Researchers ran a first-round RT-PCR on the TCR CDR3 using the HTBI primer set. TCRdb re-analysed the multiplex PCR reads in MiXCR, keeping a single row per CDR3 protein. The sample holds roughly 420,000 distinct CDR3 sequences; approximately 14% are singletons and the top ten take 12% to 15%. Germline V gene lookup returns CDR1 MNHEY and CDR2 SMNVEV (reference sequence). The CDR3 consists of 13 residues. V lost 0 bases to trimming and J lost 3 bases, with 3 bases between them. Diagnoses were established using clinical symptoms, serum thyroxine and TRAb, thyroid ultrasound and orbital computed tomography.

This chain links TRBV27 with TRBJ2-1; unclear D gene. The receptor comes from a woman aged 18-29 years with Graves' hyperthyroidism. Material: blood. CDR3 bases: TGTGCCAGCAGTTTATCCAACTACAATGAGCAGTTCTTC. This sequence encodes CASSLSNYNEQFF.